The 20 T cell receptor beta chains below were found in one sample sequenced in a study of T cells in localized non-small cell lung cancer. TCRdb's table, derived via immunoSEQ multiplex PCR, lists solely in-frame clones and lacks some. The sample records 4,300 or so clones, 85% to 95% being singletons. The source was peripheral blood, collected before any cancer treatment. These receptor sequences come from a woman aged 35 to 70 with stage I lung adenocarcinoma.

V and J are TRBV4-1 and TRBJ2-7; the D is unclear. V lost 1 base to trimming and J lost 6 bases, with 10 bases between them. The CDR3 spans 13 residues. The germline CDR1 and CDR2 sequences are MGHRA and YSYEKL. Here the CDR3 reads CASSQASDPEQYF. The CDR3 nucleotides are TGCGCCAGCAGCCAAGCATCTGACCCCGAGCAGTACTTC.

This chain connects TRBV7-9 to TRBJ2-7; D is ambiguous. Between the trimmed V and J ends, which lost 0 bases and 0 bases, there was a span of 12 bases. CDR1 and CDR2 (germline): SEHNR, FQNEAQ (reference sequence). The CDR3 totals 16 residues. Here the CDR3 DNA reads TGTGCCAGCAGCTTAGCTGAGACTCCGAGCTCCTACGAGCAGTACTTC. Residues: CASSLAETPSSYEQYF.

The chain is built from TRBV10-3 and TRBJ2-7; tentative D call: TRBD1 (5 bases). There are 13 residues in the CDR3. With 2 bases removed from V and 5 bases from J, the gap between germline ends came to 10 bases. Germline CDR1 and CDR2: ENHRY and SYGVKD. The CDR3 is CAISEPGINEQYF. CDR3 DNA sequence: TGTGCCATCAGTGAGCCAGGGATCAACGAGCAGTACTTC.

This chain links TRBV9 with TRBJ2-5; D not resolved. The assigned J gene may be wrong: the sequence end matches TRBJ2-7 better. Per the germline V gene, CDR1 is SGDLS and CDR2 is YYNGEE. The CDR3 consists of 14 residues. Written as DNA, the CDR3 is TGTGCCAGCAGCGGGACCGACGGTTCCTACGAGCAGTACTTC. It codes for CASSGTDGSYEQYF.

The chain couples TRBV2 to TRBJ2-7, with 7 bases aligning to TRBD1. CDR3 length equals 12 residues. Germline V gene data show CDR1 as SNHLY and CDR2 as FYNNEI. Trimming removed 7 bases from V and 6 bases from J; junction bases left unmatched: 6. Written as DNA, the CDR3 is TGTGCCAGCAATGACAGGGTTGGCGAGCAGTACTTC. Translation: CASNDRVGEQYF.

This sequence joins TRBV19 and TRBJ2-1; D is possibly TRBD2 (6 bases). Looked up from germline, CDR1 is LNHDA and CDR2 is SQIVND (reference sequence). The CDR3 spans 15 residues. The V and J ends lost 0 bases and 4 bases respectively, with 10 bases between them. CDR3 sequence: CASSIDETSYNEQFF. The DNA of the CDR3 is TGTGCCAGTAGTATAGATGAGACTAGTTACAATGAGCAGTTCTTC. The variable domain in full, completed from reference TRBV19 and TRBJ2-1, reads DGGITQSPKYLFRKEGQNVTLSCEQNLNHDAMYWYRQDPGQGLRLIYYSQIVNDFQKGDIAEGYSVSREKKESFPLTVTSAQKNPTAFYLCASSIDETSYNEQFFGPGTRLTVL.

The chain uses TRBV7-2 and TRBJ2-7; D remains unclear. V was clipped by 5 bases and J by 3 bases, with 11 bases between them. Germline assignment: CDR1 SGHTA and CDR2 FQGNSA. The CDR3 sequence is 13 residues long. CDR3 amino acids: CASSRSAGYEQYF. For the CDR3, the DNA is TGTGCCAGCAGCCGGTCGGCAGGCTACGAGCAGTACTTC.

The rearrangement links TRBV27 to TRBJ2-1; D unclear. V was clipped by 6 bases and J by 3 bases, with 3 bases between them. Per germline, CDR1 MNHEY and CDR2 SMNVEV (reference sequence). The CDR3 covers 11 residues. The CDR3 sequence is CASRLYNEQFF. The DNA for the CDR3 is TGTGCCAGCAGACTCTACAATGAGCAGTTCTTC.

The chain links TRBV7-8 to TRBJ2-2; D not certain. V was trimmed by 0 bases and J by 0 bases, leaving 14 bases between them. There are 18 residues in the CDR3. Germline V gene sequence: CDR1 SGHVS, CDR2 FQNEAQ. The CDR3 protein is CASSLAESRGSNTGELFF. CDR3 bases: TGTGCCAGCAGCTTAGCGGAGAGTAGAGGTTCGAACACCGGGGAGCTGTTTTTT.

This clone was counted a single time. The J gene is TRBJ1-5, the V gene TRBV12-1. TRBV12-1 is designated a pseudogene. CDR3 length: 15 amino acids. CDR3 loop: CASSFEGYSNQPQHF. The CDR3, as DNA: TGTGCCAGCAGCTTTGAGGGATATAGCAATCAGCCCCAGCATTTT.

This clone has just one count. The CDR3 DNA is TGTGCCAGCAGCTCCCCTTCTCTGGGCGATGAGCAGTTCTTC. Its translation: CASSSPSLGDEQFF. This chain connects TRBV7-6 to TRBJ2-1; no clear D. Germline loops: CDR1 SGHVS, CDR2 FNYEAQ. The CDR3 runs to 14 residues. Trimming removed 4 bases at V and 8 bases at J, with 15 bases between.

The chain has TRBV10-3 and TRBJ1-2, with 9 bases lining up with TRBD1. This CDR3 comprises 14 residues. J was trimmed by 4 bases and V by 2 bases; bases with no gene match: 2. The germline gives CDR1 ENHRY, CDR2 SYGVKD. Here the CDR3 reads CAISEGQGSYGYTF. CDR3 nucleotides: TGTGCCATCAGTGAGGGACAGGGGTCCTATGGCTACACCTTC.

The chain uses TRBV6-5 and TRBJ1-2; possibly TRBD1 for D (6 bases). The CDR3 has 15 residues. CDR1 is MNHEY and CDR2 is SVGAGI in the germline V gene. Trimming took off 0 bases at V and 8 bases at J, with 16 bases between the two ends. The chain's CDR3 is CASSYSPGQGWGYTF. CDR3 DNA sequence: TGTGCCAGCAGTTACTCACCCGGTCAGGGGTGGGGCTACACCTTC.

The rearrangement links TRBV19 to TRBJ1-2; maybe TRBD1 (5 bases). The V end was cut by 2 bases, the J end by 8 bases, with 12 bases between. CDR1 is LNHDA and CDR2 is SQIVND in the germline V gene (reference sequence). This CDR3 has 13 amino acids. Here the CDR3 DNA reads TGTGCCAGTAGTATACTTCAGGGTTCCGGCTACACCTTC. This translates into CASSILQGSGYTF.

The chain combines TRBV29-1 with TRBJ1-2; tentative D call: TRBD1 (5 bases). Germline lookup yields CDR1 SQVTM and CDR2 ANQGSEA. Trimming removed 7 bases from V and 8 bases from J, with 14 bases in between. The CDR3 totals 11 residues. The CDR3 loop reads CSAGWGSGYTF. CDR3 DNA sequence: TGCAGCGCTGGGTGGGGGAGCGGCTACACCTTC.

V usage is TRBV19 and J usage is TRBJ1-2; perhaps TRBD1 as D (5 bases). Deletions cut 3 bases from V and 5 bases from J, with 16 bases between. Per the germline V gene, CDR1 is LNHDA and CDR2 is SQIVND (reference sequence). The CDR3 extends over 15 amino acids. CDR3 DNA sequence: TGTGCCAGTAGTATGCGGCAGGGTTACATTTATGGCTACACCTTC. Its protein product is CASSMRQGYIYGYTF.

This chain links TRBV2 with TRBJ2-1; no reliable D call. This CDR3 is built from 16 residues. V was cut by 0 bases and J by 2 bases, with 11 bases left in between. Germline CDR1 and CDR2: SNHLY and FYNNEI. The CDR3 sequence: CASSEAHRFTYNEQFF. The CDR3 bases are TGTGCCAGCAGTGAAGCGCACCGATTCACCTACAATGAGCAGTTCTTC.

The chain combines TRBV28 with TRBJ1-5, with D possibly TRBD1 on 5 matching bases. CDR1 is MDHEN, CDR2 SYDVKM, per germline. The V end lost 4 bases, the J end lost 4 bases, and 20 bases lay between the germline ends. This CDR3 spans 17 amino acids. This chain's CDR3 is CASSWGHFFEVNQPQHF. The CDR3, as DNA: TGTGCCAGCAGTTGGGGCCATTTTTTTGAGGTTAATCAGCCCCAGCATTTT.

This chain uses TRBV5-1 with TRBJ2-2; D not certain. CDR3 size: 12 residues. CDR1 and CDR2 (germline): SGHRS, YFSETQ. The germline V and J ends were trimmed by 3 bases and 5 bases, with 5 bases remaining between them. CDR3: CASSSLTGELFF. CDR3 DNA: TGCGCCAGCAGCTCCTTAACCGGGGAGCTGTTTTTT.

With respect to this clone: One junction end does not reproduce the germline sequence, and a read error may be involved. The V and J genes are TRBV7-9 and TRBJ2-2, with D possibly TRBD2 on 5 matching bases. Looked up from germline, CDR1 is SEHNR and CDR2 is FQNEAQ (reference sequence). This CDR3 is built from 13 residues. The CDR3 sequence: CARDQDNTGELLF. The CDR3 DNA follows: TGTGCCAGGGACCAGGATAACACCGGGGAGCTGCTTTTT.